The clone carrying this T cell receptor (beta chain) was observed a few times. The data derive from a study of shared clonotypes between healthy human individuals. The table came from immunoSEQ multiplex PCR; TCRdb's copy has only in-frame clones and leaves some out. The table lists about a million clones, roughly 80% of them singletons. In germline, CDR1 is MNHEY, CDR2 SVGAGI. V lost 8 bases and J lost 2, with 18 bases in between. The CDR3 consists of 15 residues. This rearrangement joins TRBV6-5 to TRBJ1-2; TRBD1 might be the D (5 bases). Sequencing was performed on memory CD4+ T cells from PBMCs. The subset is: CD45RA-negative fraction. This clonotype originated in a man aged 18 to 29 in good health. Some clones in this sample may be carry-over from other donors' samples. The CDR3 DNA follows: TGTGCCAGCTCCCGGGACGGGGAATACAACTATGGCTACACCTTC. It specifies CASSRDGEYNYGYTF.